The 23 T cell receptor beta chains in this list originate from one sample, sequenced in a study of technical replicates of blood from several donors. Clones were read by immunoSEQ multiplex PCR, and TCRdb kept only the in-frame ones, dropping some. The sample has more than 90,000 clones, 90% to 97% seen once; the top ten hold over 0.2%. Sequenced input: T cells isolated from PBMCs. All receptors derive from a human donor in good health.

Of note for this clone: The junction departs from the called germline gene at one end, perhaps through a read error. This chain links TRBV2 with TRBJ1-2, with TRBD1 identical over 11 bases. The CDR3 totals 15 residues. Germline V CDR1 and CDR2: SNHLY, FYNNEI. The CDR3 bases are TGTGCCAGCAGTCAAGCCGGACAGGGGGCTTATGGCTACACCTTC. It specifies CASSQAGQGAYGYTF.

J is TRBJ1-4 and V is TRBV6-1, with 9 nucleotides matching TRBD1. Germline V gives CDR1 MNHNS, CDR2 SASEGT. After removal of 10 bases from V and 7 bases from J, the junction contained 7 bases not matched to a gene. The CDR3 extends over 13 amino acids. For the CDR3, the DNA is TGTGCCACCCACCGGGACAGGGCTGAAAAACTGTTTTTT. Amino acids: CATHRDRAEKLFF.

This clone came up once. The chain joins TRBV29-1 to TRBJ2-1, with 16 bases identical to TRBD2. Per the germline V gene, CDR1 is SQVTM and CDR2 is ANQGSEA. This CDR3 contains 17 residues. Unmatched junction bases numbered 7, after V lost 3 bases and J lost 5 bases. The CDR3 coding sequence is TGCAGCGTTGACACCGGGACTAGCGGGAGGGCCCACAATGAGCAGTTCTTC. Residues: CSVDTGTSGRAHNEQFF.

This clone was observed once. J is TRBJ2-1 and V is TRBV19; 9 positions agree with TRBD2. The germline gives CDR1 LNHDA, CDR2 SQIVND (reference sequence). The CDR3 is 15 residues long. Trimming removed 2 bases from V and 4 bases from J; junction bases left unmatched: 3. This CDR3 is CASSIRGRGYNEQFF. The CDR3 DNA is TGTGCCAGTAGTATACGCGGGAGGGGGTACAATGAGCAGTTCTTC. Drawing the rest from reference TRBV19 and TRBJ2-1, the complete variable domain is DGGITQSPKYLFRKEGQNVTLSCEQNLNHDAMYWYRQDPGQGLRLIYYSQIVNDFQKGDIAEGYSVSREKKESFPLTVTSAQKNPTAFYLCASSIRGRGYNEQFFGPGTRLTVL.

This chain connects TRBV7-9 to TRBJ2-1, with 12 positions matching TRBD2. Germline trimming cut 5 bases from V and 5 bases from J; bases unmatched to any gene: 1. CDR3 length: 14 residues. Germline CDR1 is SEHNR and CDR2 is FQNEAQ (reference sequence). Written as DNA, the CDR3 is TGTGCCAGCAGCCGGACTAGCGGGGACAATGAGCAGTTCTTC. Translated, it gives CASSRTSGDNEQFF.

This chain uses TRBV6-6 with TRBJ1-4; 7 bases match TRBD1. Germline CDR1 MNHNY, CDR2 SVGAGI (reference sequence). This CDR3 region has 15 residues. Trimming at V came to 0 bases and at J to 5 bases, leaving 3 bases not matched to a gene. The CDR3 DNA follows: TGTGCCAGCAGTTACTCGGGGACAGAAAATGAAAAACTGTTTTTT. Amino acid sequence: CASSYSGTENEKLFF.

The rearrangement uses TRBV2 and TRBJ2-7; possible D gene TRBD2, 5 bases. Germline-derived CDR1 and CDR2 are SNHLY and FYNNEI. V was pared by 7 bases and J by 0 bases, with 16 bases between. This CDR3 spans 15 amino acids. Written as DNA, the CDR3 is TGTGCCAGCAACCACCGGGATATAAACTCCTACGAGCAGTACTTC. This codes for CASNHRDINSYEQYF.

The chain joins TRBV11-3 to TRBJ2-2; 13 bases agree with TRBD2. CDR1 and CDR2 (germline): SGHNT, YENEEA. The CDR3 is 16 amino acids. V shed 5 bases and J 7 bases; nucleotides not matched to a gene: 7. The CDR3 DNA follows: TGTGCCAGCAGCCTGCAGGGACTAGCGGGGAGCGGGGAGCTGTTTTTT. Translation: CASSLQGLAGSGELFF.

The J gene is TRBJ2-1, the V gene TRBV7-6, with a weak D call TRBD1 (6 bases). Trimming cost V 2 bases and J 0 bases, with 8 bases left between them. The CDR3 is 15 residues long. CDR1 is SGHVS, CDR2 FNYEAQ, per germline. As DNA, the CDR3 is TGTGCCAGCAGCTTACAGGGGAGCTCCTACAATGAGCAGTTCTTC. Protein: CASSLQGSSYNEQFF. The full variable domain, in which reference TRBV7-6 and TRBJ2-1 provide the parts outside the CDR3, is GAGVSQSPRYKVTKRGQDVALRCDPISGHVSLYWYRQALGQGPEFLTYFNYEAQQDKSGLPNDRFSAERPEGSISTLTIQRTEQRDSAMYRCASSLQGSSYNEQFFGPGTRLTVL.

The rearrangement links TRBV10-3 to TRBJ2-7; 9 nucleotides agree with TRBD1. CDR1 and CDR2 from the germline V gene are ENHRY and SYGVKD. This CDR3 contains 13 residues. The junction had 5 bases not matched to a gene; V was cut back by 6 bases and J by 5 bases. The CDR3: CAISRTGVNEQYF. Here the CDR3 DNA reads TGTGCCATCAGCAGGACAGGGGTGAACGAGCAGTACTTC.

The chain has TRBV6-1 and TRBJ1-5; TRBD1 is a possible D gene (5 bases). Trimming shortened V by 8 bases and J by 2 bases, and 13 bases separated the two germline ends. CDR3 length: 14 residues. In germline, CDR1 is MNHNS, CDR2 SASEGT. The CDR3 nucleotides are TGTGCCAGCTTTGAGGCGGGGGGCAATCAGCCCCAGCATTTT. Its translation: CASFEAGGNQPQHF.

CDR3 DNA: TGTGCCAGCAGTTTATCTACAGGGGATACTGAAGCTTTCTTT. As protein: CASSLSTGDTEAFF. The rearrangement joins TRBV27 to TRBJ1-1; TRBD1 matches 7 bases. CDR3 length equals 14 residues. The ends lost 0 bases at V and 5 bases at J; junction bases unmatched: 3. Germline V CDR1 and CDR2: MNHEY, SMNVEV (reference sequence).

The CDR3 nucleotides are TGTGCCAGCAGCGGATACGGGACAGAGAGTGAAGCTTTCTTT. Its protein product is CASSGYGTESEAFF. The gene calls are TRBV7-3 and TRBJ1-1, with 7 bases matching TRBD1. V lost 5 bases and J lost 7; bases outside the gene matches: 10. There are 14 residues in the CDR3. Germline loops: CDR1 SGHTA, CDR2 FQGTGA.

The V and J genes are TRBV4-1 and TRBJ2-7; no definite D call. CDR1 MGHRA and CDR2 YSYEKL come from the germline V gene. V lost 1 base, J lost 7 bases, and 14 bases lay in between. The CDR3 has 14 residues. The CDR3 is CASSQVEVSREQYF. The CDR3 coding sequence is TGCGCCAGCAGCCAAGTGGAAGTATCGAGGGAGCAGTACTTC.

This chain links TRBV5-8 with TRBJ1-4; D remains unclear. Germline assignment: CDR1 SGHTS and CDR2 YDEGEE. V lost 2 bases to trimming and J lost 0 bases, with 5 bases between them. This CDR3 is 14 amino acids long. The CDR3 is CASSFPTTNEKLFF. Written as DNA, the CDR3 is TGTGCCAGCAGCTTTCCTACAACTAATGAAAAACTGTTTTTT. The whole variable domain, remainder taken from reference TRBV5-8 and TRBJ1-4, is EAGVTQSPTHLIKTRGQQATLRCSPISGHTSVYWYQQALGLGLQFLLWYDEGEERNRGNFPPRFSGRQFPNYSSELNVNALELEDSALYLCASSFPTTNEKLFFGSGTQLSVL.

This clone was detected once. The J gene is TRBJ2-7, the V gene TRBV4-1, with TRBD2 identical over 14 bases. The CDR3 loop spans 18 amino acids. Losses at the gene ends were 5 bases for V and 6 bases for J; bases not matched to a gene: 15. Germline V gene data show CDR1 as MGHRA and CDR2 as YSYEKL. CDR3 nucleotides: TGCGCCAGCAGCTCCCGCCCGGGACTAGCGGGAGATGTTAGCGAGCAGTACTTC. As protein: CASSSRPGLAGDVSEQYF.

The chain has TRBV19 and TRBJ1-1; 7 bases are shared with TRBD1. V shed 7 bases, J shed 2 bases, and the junction held 7 bases outside the gene matches. Germline values: CDR1 LNHDA, CDR2 SQIVND (reference sequence). The length of the CDR3 is 14 residues. The CDR3 sequence: CASTAGGGNTEAFF. DNA for the CDR3: TGTGCCAGTACGGCAGGGGGAGGTAACACTGAAGCTTTCTTT. Combining the CDR3 with reference TRBV19 and TRBJ1-1 gives the whole variable domain DGGITQSPKYLFRKEGQNVTLSCEQNLNHDAMYWYRQDPGQGLRLIYYSQIVNDFQKGDIAEGYSVSREKKESFPLTVTSAQKNPTAFYLCASTAGGGNTEAFFGQGTRLTVV.

The chain couples TRBV15 to TRBJ2-7, with TRBD2 matching 9 bases. Germline V gene lookup returns CDR1 LNHNV and CDR2 YYDKDF (reference sequence). This CDR3 contains 15 residues. V shed 3 bases and J 4 bases; nucleotides not matched to a gene: 7. This CDR3 is CATSSWAGGPYEQYF. CDR3 sequence (DNA): TGTGCCACCAGCAGCTGGGCGGGAGGGCCTTACGAGCAGTACTTC.

This chain connects TRBV25-1 to TRBJ2-2, with TRBD2 as a possible D gene (6 bases). CDR1 and CDR2 (germline): MGHDK, SYGVNS. The CDR3 consists of 14 residues. V was shortened by 5 bases and J by 7 bases, with 14 bases between the two germline ends. Here the CDR3 reads CASSYGRTGGELFF. The DNA for the CDR3 is TGTGCCAGCAGTTACGGGAGAACCGGCGGGGAGCTGTTTTTT. The variable domain in full, completed from reference TRBV25-1 and TRBJ2-2, reads EADIYQTPRYLVIGTGKKITLECSQTMGHDKMYWYQQDPGMELHLIHYSYGVNSTEKGDLSSESTVSRIRTEHFPLTLESARPSHTSQYLCASSYGRTGGELFFGEGSRLTVL.

This chain links TRBV6-5 with TRBJ2-6; D not resolved. Germline values: CDR1 MNHEY, CDR2 SVGAGI. V dropped 8 bases and J dropped 0 bases, with 8 bases sitting between them. This CDR3 has 14 residues. The CDR3 protein is CASRLISGANVLTF. The CDR3 DNA reads TGTGCCAGCCGCCTAATCTCTGGGGCCAACGTCCTGACTTTC.

This sequence joins TRBV2 and TRBJ1-2; 8 positions match TRBD1. Germline lookup yields CDR1 SNHLY and CDR2 FYNNEI. Germline trimming cut 10 bases from V and 3 bases from J; bases unmatched to any gene: 7. This CDR3 has 13 amino acids. The CDR3 loop is CANPTGVDYGYTF. The CDR3 DNA reads TGTGCCAACCCGACAGGGGTGGACTATGGCTACACCTTC.

The rearrangement joins TRBV4-1 to TRBJ1-1; 8 bases are a match to TRBD1. The V and J ends lost 2 bases and 0 bases, in that order; junction bases with no gene match: 2. CDR3 size: 15 residues. From germline, CDR1 is MGHRA and CDR2 YSYEKL. CDR3 DNA sequence: TGCGCCAGCAGCCAAACACAGGGGGTGAACACTGAAGCTTTCTTT. Translated: CASSQTQGVNTEAFF.

The chain links TRBV30 to TRBJ2-2; maybe TRBD1 (6 bases). The CDR3 has 16 residues. V gave up 2 bases and J gave up 0 bases, with 13 bases separating them. In germline, CDR1 is GTSNPN, CDR2 SVGIG (reference sequence). The CDR3 sequence is CAWSPSGTTNTGELFF. The CDR3 DNA sequence: TGTGCCTGGAGTCCCTCCGGGACAACGAACACCGGGGAGCTGTTTTTT. Full variable domain (missing parts from reference TRBV30 and TRBJ2-2): SQTIHQWPATLVQPVGSPLSLECTVEGTSNPNLYWYRQAAGRGLQLLFYSVGIGQISSEVPQNLSASRPQDRQFILSSKKLLLSDSGFYLCAWSPSGTTNTGELFFGEGSRLTVL.